This paragraph covers one T cell receptor (beta chain) sequence. The target antigen is unknown. This sample was taken from a study of OX40 agonist ivuxolimab in advanced cancers. Background on the study: The patients received ivuxolimab by intravenous route every 2 weeks at 0.01 to 10 mg/kg.

Sequenced by immunoSEQ multiplex PCR; TCRdb stores in-frame clones only, minus some. The table shows tens of thousands of clones, with 75% to 90% occurring only once. Per the germline V gene, CDR1 is LNHDA and CDR2 is SQIVND (reference sequence). V was pared by 4 bases and J by 2 bases, with 5 bases of the junction left unmatched. There are 15 residues in the CDR3. Overall study results and limits: Dose levels from 0.1 to 3.0 mg/kg saw CD4+ and CD8+ blood T cells expand clonally by week 6.

The chain combines TRBV19 with TRBJ2-7; 10 bases match TRBD1. This clonotype was obtained from an adult with an advanced solid tumor such as melanoma, head and neck, liver or kidney cancer. This sample comprised CD4+ or CD8+ T cells sorted from blood, obtained in a trial of the OX40 agonist ivuxolimab. This CDR3 reads CASSTAGTGAYEQYF. CDR3 DNA: TGTGCCAGTAGTACCGCCGGGACAGGGGCCTACGAGCAGTACTTC.